One and the same sample provided the 32 T cell receptor beta chains below, sequenced in a study of cytomegalovirus exposure and HLA in healthy donors (dated by TCRdb to 2015 to 2018). The library was obtained by the immunoSEQ multiplex PCR assay. For the multiplex PCR, a mixture combining 60 forward primers for TCR Vbeta segments and 13 reverse primers for TCR Jbeta segments was used. The immuneACCESS repertoire file appears here via TCRdb, limited to in-frame rearrangements. These files lack a portion of the clones; in checked studies, under half of the deficit traces to unresolved V genes, and the cause of the others is not known. The sample yields about 82,000 clones; more than 50% were counted once. The ten most abundant clones make up around 16% of the sample. Source material: PBMCs. These receptors all stem from a woman aged 40-49 years in good health and CMV-seropositive.

The chain employs TRBV28 and TRBJ1-1, with D possibly being TRBD1 (6 bases). Germline V gene sequence: CDR1 MDHEN, CDR2 SYDVKM. Trimming left V 6 bases short and J 1 base short, with 12 bases between. The CDR3 spans 14 residues. The CDR3 DNA follows: TGTGCCAGCAGCCCCGGACAGCGGAACACTGAAGCTTTCTTT. Encoded protein: CASSPGQRNTEAFF.

This sequence joins TRBV5-6 and TRBJ2-1; unclear D gene. CDR3 length: 12 residues. Germline V gene sequence: CDR1 SGHDT, CDR2 YYEEEE. V dropped 4 bases and J dropped 8 bases, with 10 bases sitting between them. The CDR3 protein is CASSDPGDEQFF. In nucleotides, the CDR3 is TGTGCCAGCAGCGACCCAGGCGATGAGCAGTTCTTC.

In this sample, this clone turned up a few times. The chain uses TRBV28 and TRBJ2-5; TRBD2 is a possible D gene (6 bases). V lost 6 bases and J 5 bases, leaving 16 bases between the germline ends. The CDR3 is made up of 14 amino acids. CDR1 MDHEN and CDR2 SYDVKM come from the germline V gene. The CDR3 here is CASSLGHGGETQYF. CDR3 coding DNA: TGTGCCAGCAGCCTTGGGCATGGGGGGGAGACCCAGTACTTC.

This clone was detected a few times. The genes are TRBV27 and TRBJ2-1; maybe TRBD2 (5 bases). This CDR3 has 15 residues. Germline-derived CDR1 and CDR2 are MNHEY and SMNVEV (reference sequence). Trimming pared 0 bases from V and 3 bases from J, leaving 9 bases between. The CDR3 loop is CASSLSTGYYNEQFF. CDR3 coding DNA: TGTGCCAGCAGTTTATCGACGGGGTACTACAATGAGCAGTTCTTC.

The chain links TRBV4-1 to TRBJ2-1; D may be TRBD2 (6 bases). From germline, CDR1 is MGHRA and CDR2 YSYEKL. The CDR3 loop spans 15 amino acids. V was pared by 0 bases and J by 0 bases, with 6 bases between. The CDR3 nucleotides read TGCGCCAGCAGCCAAGACGGGAGCTCCTACAATGAGCAGTTCTTC. This codes for CASSQDGSSYNEQFF.

J is TRBJ2-3 and V is TRBV15; no clear D gene. The length of the CDR3 is 15 residues. Germline assignment: CDR1 LNHNV and CDR2 YYDKDF (reference sequence). The germline V and J ends were trimmed by 2 bases and 6 bases, with 15 bases remaining between them. The CDR3 spells CATSRHPAIPDTQYF. CDR3 nucleotides: TGTGCCACCAGCAGACATCCCGCTATCCCGGATACGCAGTATTTT. Looking up the rest from reference TRBV15 and TRBJ2-3 gives the full variable domain: DAMVIQNPRYQVTQFGKPVTLSCSQTLNHNVMYWYQQKSSQAPKLLFHYYDKDFNNEADTPDNFQSRRPNTSFCFLDIRSPGLGDTAMYLCATSRHPAIPDTQYFGPGTRLTVL.

The chain links TRBV4-3 to TRBJ1-2; no firm D call. This CDR3 is built from 15 residues. Trimming pared 0 bases from V and 0 bases from J, leaving 8 bases between. Germline V gene lookup returns CDR1 LGHNA and CDR2 YSLEER. CDR3 DNA: TGCGCCAGCAGCCAAGATAGCCGGCCTAACTATGGCTACACCTTC. This gives the protein CASSQDSRPNYGYTF.

This clone was detected only once. The chain has TRBV7-2 and TRBJ2-2, with D possibly matching TRBD2 (6 bases). From germline, CDR1 is SGHTA and CDR2 FQGNSA. The CDR3 runs 15 residues. Trimming stripped 3 bases from V and 4 bases from J, with 12 bases between. The CDR3 protein is CASSLGGGGTGELFF. DNA for the CDR3: TGTGCCAGCAGCTTGGGGGGTGGAGGCACCGGGGAGCTGTTTTTT. Together with reference TRBV7-2 and TRBJ2-2, the CDR3 gives the full variable domain: GAGVSQSPSNKVTEKGKDVELRCDPISGHTALYWYRQSLGQGLEFLIYFQGNSAPDKSGLPSDRFSAERTGGSVSTLTIQRTQQEDSAVYLCASSLGGGGTGELFFGEGSRLTVL.

This clone was seen more than once but under ten times. J is TRBJ2-7 and V is TRBV28, with TRBD2 identical over 7 bases. CDR3 length equals 17 residues. Germline V lookup: CDR1 MDHEN, CDR2 SYDVKM. After removal of 3 bases from V and 7 bases from J, the junction contained 18 bases not matched to a gene. CDR3 DNA: TGTGCCAGCAGTTTCGGCTATGGTGGGAGGGCCCGCAAAGAGCAGTACTTC. Translating it yields CASSFGYGGRARKEQYF.

This clone came up once. The chain uses TRBV6-5 and TRBJ2-5, with D perhaps TRBD2 (6 bases). CDR1 and CDR2 (germline): MNHEY, SVGAGI. There are 14 residues in the CDR3. V lost 2 bases and J lost 1, with 8 bases in between. The CDR3 loop reads CASSYGGSQETQYF. CDR3 in DNA: TGTGCCAGCAGTTACGGGGGGAGCCAAGAGACCCAGTACTTC.

This clone was counted between two and nine times. The CDR3 coding sequence is TGTGCCAGTAGTCCATGGACTAGCGGGAGTTCCCCCTACAATGAGCAGTTCTTC. Protein: CASSPWTSGSSPYNEQFF. This chain joins TRBV19 and TRBJ2-1; 13 positions match TRBD2. The CDR3 loop spans 18 amino acids. Per the germline V gene, CDR1 is LNHDA and CDR2 is SQIVND (reference sequence). Germline trimming cut 5 bases from V and 2 bases from J; bases unmatched to any gene: 9. The full variable domain, its missing parts supplied by reference TRBV19 and TRBJ2-1, is DGGITQSPKYLFRKEGQNVTLSCEQNLNHDAMYWYRQDPGQGLRLIYYSQIVNDFQKGDIAEGYSVSREKKESFPLTVTSAQKNPTAFYLCASSPWTSGSSPYNEQFFGPGTRLTVL.

Only a few counts were recorded for this clone. V gene TRBV7-3 combines with J gene TRBJ2-2; the D gene is possibly TRBD2 (6 bases). V was clipped by 4 bases and J by 5 bases, with 8 bases between them. CDR3 length equals 13 residues. Looked up from germline, CDR1 is SGHTA and CDR2 is FQGTGA. For the CDR3, the DNA is TGTGCCAGCAGCTGGACTACTACCGGGGAGCTGTTTTTT. Translating it yields CASSWTTTGELFF. Full variable domain (missing parts from reference TRBV7-3 and TRBJ2-2): GAGVSQTPSNKVTEKGKYVELRCDPISGHTALYWYRQSLGQGPEFLIYFQGTGAADDSGLPNDRFFAVRPEGSVSTLKIQRTERGDSAVYLCASSWTTTGELFFGEGSRLTVL.

V gene TRBV28 combines with J gene TRBJ2-5; 7 bases fit TRBD1. V lost 1 base, J lost 4 bases, and 6 bases stayed unmatched. The CDR3 totals 15 residues. Germline V gene data show CDR1 as MDHEN and CDR2 as SYDVKM. Here the CDR3 DNA reads TGTGCCAGCAGTTTATACTCGGGGACAGTAGAGACCCAGTACTTC. This codes for CASSLYSGTVETQYF.

This clone has ten or more counts. The genes are TRBV6-5 and TRBJ1-5; weak D call: TRBD1 (5 bases). The V and J ends lost 4 bases and 2 bases respectively, with 15 bases between them. The CDR3 totals 16 residues. Per the germline V gene, CDR1 is MNHEY and CDR2 is SVGAGI. Written as DNA, the CDR3 is TGTGCCAGCAGTTCCCGCCCGCCACAGGGCAATCAGCCCCAGCATTTT. Residues: CASSSRPPQGNQPQHF.

The chain carries TRBV6-1 and TRBJ2-7; TRBD1 matches at 9 bases. Looked up from germline, CDR1 is MNHNS and CDR2 is SASEGT. The trim removed 7 bases at V and 1 base at J, leaving 8 bases unmatched. The CDR3 contains 15 residues. The CDR3, as DNA: TGTGCCAGCAAGACGGGGACAGGGATGTCCTACGAGCAGTACTTC. This codes for CASKTGTGMSYEQYF.

This chain connects TRBV7-8 to TRBJ2-5; D is undetermined. V lost 5 bases to trimming and J lost 5 bases, with 18 bases between them. The CDR3 loop spans 15 amino acids. Germline assignment: CDR1 SGHVS and CDR2 FQNEAQ. The CDR3 here is CASSPQEERGETQYF. CDR3 DNA sequence: TGTGCCAGCAGCCCACAAGAAGAACGAGGCGAGACCCAGTACTTC.

The chain couples TRBV7-2 to TRBJ1-2; D is ambiguous. Germline CDR1 and CDR2: SGHTA and FQGNSA. The V end lost 2 bases, the J end lost 8 bases, and 12 bases lay between the germline ends. The CDR3 runs to 13 residues. The CDR3 is CASSLLPLGGYTF. CDR3 nucleotide sequence: TGTGCCAGCAGCTTACTGCCCCTCGGGGGCTACACCTTC.

The chain combines TRBV28 with TRBJ1-2; D is ambiguous. This CDR3 comprises 14 residues. Germline V gene data show CDR1 as MDHEN and CDR2 as SYDVKM. The ends were cut back, 4 bases at V and 4 bases at J, with 13 bases in the middle. This CDR3 reads CASSSASASYGYTF. As DNA, the CDR3 is TGTGCCAGCAGTTCGGCCAGCGCTAGCTATGGCTACACCTTC.

This clone appeared once. As DNA, the CDR3 is TGCGCCAGCAGCCAAGAAGTCGAGGGCGGTGAAGCTTTCTTT. Its protein is CASSQEVEGGEAFF. The genes are TRBV4-3 and TRBJ1-1, with unresolved D. This CDR3 is built from 14 residues. Germline V gives CDR1 LGHNA, CDR2 YSLEER. The germline V and J ends were trimmed by 0 bases and 7 bases, with 12 bases remaining between them.

The J gene is TRBJ2-1, the V gene TRBV18, with TRBD2 matching over 7 bases. The V gene end was trimmed by 0 bases and the J gene end by 2 bases; junction bases not matched to a gene: 7. Germline assignment: CDR1 KGHSH and CDR2 LQKENI. This CDR3 is built from 17 residues. The DNA of the CDR3 is TGTGCCAGCTCACCACCAGGACTAAGCGGGACCTACAATGAGCAGTTCTTC. Its translation is CASSPPGLSGTYNEQFF.

This clone was seen only a few times. The chain combines TRBV4-3 with TRBJ2-7; 13 nucleotides line up with TRBD2. The CDR3 length is 16 residues. V lost 5 bases, J lost 2 bases, and 6 bases stayed unmatched. The germline V gene has CDR1 LGHNA and CDR2 YSLEER. Here the CDR3 DNA reads TGCGCCAGCAGCTACGGGACTAGCGGGATCCCCTACGAGCAGTACTTC. It yields the protein CASSYGTSGIPYEQYF.

About this clone: One end of the junction fails to match germline, which may point to a read error. V is TRBV13 and J is TRBJ1-1; 11 nucleotides match TRBD1. Per the germline V gene, CDR1 is PRHDT and CDR2 is FYEKMQ (reference sequence). This CDR3 has 15 amino acids. The CDR3 sequence is CASSLGTGGYTEAFF. The DNA of the CDR3 is TGTGCCAGCAGTTTAGGGACAGGGGGATACACTGAAGCTTTCTTT. Complete variable domain (other parts from reference TRBV13 and TRBJ1-1): AAGVIQSPRHLIKEKRETATLKCYPIPRHDTVYWYQQGPGQDPQFLISFYEKMQSDKGSIPDRFSAQQFSDYHSELNMSSLELGDSALYFCASSLGTGGYTEAFFGQGTRLTVV.

The genes are TRBV18 and TRBJ1-2; possibly TRBD1 for D (5 bases). Deletions cut 2 bases from V and 3 bases from J, with 10 bases between. In germline, CDR1 is KGHSH, CDR2 LQKENI. CDR3 length: 14 residues. The CDR3 sequence is CASSPSGRDYGYTF. The CDR3 DNA is TGTGCCAGCTCACCAAGTGGCAGGGACTATGGCTACACCTTC. Drawing the rest from reference TRBV18 and TRBJ1-2, the complete variable domain is NAGVMQNPRHLVRRRGQEARLRCSPMKGHSHVYWYRQLPEEGLKFMVYLQKENIIDESGMPKERFSAEFPKEGPSILRIQQVVRGDSAAYFCASSPSGRDYGYTFGSGTRLTVV.

The V and J genes are TRBV4-3 and TRBJ2-1; 7 bases match TRBD2. Germline CDR1 is LGHNA and CDR2 is YSLEER. The CDR3 length is 15 residues. The junction had 8 bases not matched to a gene; V was cut back by 5 bases and J by 4 bases. The CDR3 DNA is TGCGCCAGCAGCAGAACCGGGGGGTGGTACAATGAGCAGTTCTTC. Residues: CASSRTGGWYNEQFF.

This chain connects TRBV6-5 to TRBJ2-4; TRBD1 is a possible D gene (6 bases). CDR3 length: 15 residues. Germline assignment: CDR1 MNHEY and CDR2 SVGAGI. V gave up 6 bases and J gave up 7 bases, with 19 bases separating them. This CDR3 is CASSPLYTGWNIQYF. CDR3 coding DNA: TGTGCCAGCAGCCCACTATATACAGGGTGGAACATTCAGTACTTC.

This clone was found a few times. The chain joins TRBV7-2 to TRBJ2-5; tentatively, D is TRBD2 (6 bases). The CDR3 is made up of 16 amino acids. The V end was cut by 0 bases, the J end by 2 bases, with 13 bases between. Germline V CDR1 and CDR2: SGHTA, FQGNSA. The CDR3 coding sequence is TGTGCCAGCAGCTTAGCGGGGGGAGGACAACAAGAGACCCAGTACTTC. Translating gives CASSLAGGGQQETQYF.

The J gene is TRBJ2-1, the V gene TRBV18; a possible D gene is TRBD2 (6 bases). The CDR3 covers 16 residues. Germline assignment: CDR1 KGHSH and CDR2 LQKENI. V lost 2 bases and J 0 bases, leaving 11 bases between the germline ends. For the CDR3, the DNA is TGTGCCAGCTCACCAATTAGCGGCAGCTCCTACAATGAGCAGTTCTTC. This gives the protein CASSPISGSSYNEQFF.

The chain couples TRBV7-8 to TRBJ2-1; 10 nucleotides align to TRBD2. Germline V gene sequence: CDR1 SGHVS, CDR2 FQNEAQ. The CDR3 has 18 residues. V shed 5 bases, J shed 2 bases, and the junction held 12 bases outside the gene matches. The DNA of the CDR3 is TGTGCCAGCAGCATAAAGCGGGAGGGCCTCTCGCCCTACAATGAGCAGTTCTTC. This encodes CASSIKREGLSPYNEQFF.

The chain couples TRBV18 to TRBJ2-1, with TRBD2 matching over 9 bases. V lost 2 bases, J lost 3 bases, and 2 bases stayed unmatched. CDR1 and CDR2 from the germline V gene are KGHSH and LQKENI. The CDR3 contains 15 residues. The CDR3 sequence: CASSPALAGYNEQFF. CDR3 nucleotides: TGTGCCAGCTCACCAGCACTAGCGGGCTACAATGAGCAGTTCTTC. The full variable domain, in which reference TRBV18 and TRBJ2-1 provide the parts outside the CDR3, is NAGVMQNPRHLVRRRGQEARLRCSPMKGHSHVYWYRQLPEEGLKFMVYLQKENIIDESGMPKERFSAEFPKEGPSILRIQQVVRGDSAAYFCASSPALAGYNEQFFGPGTRLTVL.

The chain joins TRBV28 to TRBJ2-7; TRBD2 matches at 16 bases. Germline CDR1 and CDR2: MDHEN and SYDVKM. Trimming cost V 8 bases and J 4 bases; bases outside gene matches: 2. The CDR3 covers 14 residues. This CDR3 is CASGTSGGVYEQYF. The CDR3 DNA is TGTGCCAGCGGGACTAGCGGGGGGGTATACGAGCAGTACTTC.

V gene TRBV28 combines with J gene TRBJ1-1; D is possibly TRBD1 (5 bases). Trimming cost V 7 bases and J 6 bases, with 18 bases left between them. This CDR3 comprises 14 residues. Germline V gene data show CDR1 as MDHEN and CDR2 as SYDVKM. The CDR3 bases are TGTGCCAGCACCGCCGACTGGGGGGTTGCTGAAGCTTTCTTT. This encodes CASTADWGVAEAFF.

This sequence joins TRBV6-5 and TRBJ1-3, with TRBD1 matching over 8 bases. The CDR3 is made up of 13 amino acids. The V gene's germline CDR1 is MNHEY and CDR2 SVGAGI. V lost 8 bases to trimming and J lost 4 bases; unmatched junction nucleotides: 4. The CDR3 bases are TGTGCCAGCGGCCGACAGGGGGGAAACACCATATATTTT. Translated, it gives CASGRQGGNTIYF.